The next 24 T cell receptor beta chains were all read from a single sample in a study of control samples from healthy donors and cancer patients. Sequenced by immunoSEQ multiplex PCR; TCRdb stores in-frame clones only, minus some. Counted here are approximately 150,000 clones, 88% occurring once; the ten biggest clones make up approximately 1.6%. Source material: blood. The receptors originated from a man between 18 and 29 years old in good health.

CDR3 protein: CASSLSGSYNEQFF. The CDR3, as DNA: TGTGCCAGCAGCTTGAGCGGTTCCTACAATGAGCAGTTCTTC. The rearrangement uses TRBV7-2 and TRBJ2-1, with TRBD2 as a possible D gene (5 bases). The germline V and J ends were trimmed by 3 bases and 1 base, with 7 bases remaining between them. CDR3 size: 14 residues. Germline CDR1 and CDR2: SGHTA and FQGNSA.

This chain links TRBV5-1 with TRBJ2-6; a possible D gene is TRBD1 (5 bases). Deletions cut 2 bases from V and 0 bases from J, with 12 bases between. Germline V gives CDR1 SGHRS, CDR2 YFSETQ. The CDR3 has 17 amino acids. In nucleotides, the CDR3 is TGCGCCAGCAGCTTAGACAGCCTAAGCTCTGGGGCCAACGTCCTGACTTTC. It codes for CASSLDSLSSGANVLTF.

This rearrangement joins TRBV2 to TRBJ2-5; 8 bases match TRBD1. Germline values: CDR1 SNHLY, CDR2 FYNNEI. The ends lost 9 bases at V and 2 bases at J; junction bases unmatched: 2. This CDR3 comprises 12 residues. The CDR3 coding sequence is TGTGCCAGGGGACAGGTACAAGAGACCCAGTACTTC. It yields the protein CARGQVQETQYF.

The V call is TRBV7-9, the J call TRBJ2-3, with 8 bases lining up with TRBD1. The CDR3 is 15 amino acids. Trimming removed 5 bases from V and 3 bases from J; junction bases left unmatched: 7. Germline V gives CDR1 SEHNR, CDR2 FQNEAQ (reference sequence). For the CDR3, the DNA is TGTGCCAGCAGCCCACAGGGGGAAGTAACAGATACGCAGTATTTT. Translating it yields CASSPQGEVTDTQYF.

V is TRBV7-6 and J is TRBJ2-5; 7 bases fit TRBD1. In germline, CDR1 is SGHVS, CDR2 FNYEAQ. The J segment lost 2 bases and the V segment lost 0 bases, leaving 3 bases of the junction unmatched. The CDR3 sequence is 15 residues long. The CDR3 sequence: CASSLADRAQETQYF. CDR3 coding DNA: TGTGCCAGCAGCTTAGCCGACAGGGCGCAAGAGACCCAGTACTTC.

This chain joins TRBV11-2 and TRBJ1-1, with a tentative D call TRBD1 (5 bases). CDR1 is SGHAT, CDR2 FQNNGV, per germline. Trimming took 3 bases from V and 5 from J, leaving 19 bases between them. The CDR3 contains 16 residues. DNA of the CDR3: TGTGCCAGCAGCTTCCGTTCGGGCGGGGGTGGAACTGAAGCTTTCTTT. This sequence encodes CASSFRSGGGGTEAFF.

The V gene is TRBV7-8, the J gene TRBJ1-6, with a weak D call TRBD1 (5 bases). The V gene's germline CDR1 is SGHVS and CDR2 FQNEAQ. The CDR3 runs 14 residues. V was clipped by 3 bases and J by 3 bases, with 6 bases between them. The CDR3 coding sequence is TGTGCCAGCAGCTTCGGGGGCTATAATTCACCCCTCCACTTT. Protein: CASSFGGYNSPLHF.

The rearrangement links TRBV28 to TRBJ1-1; TRBD1 might be the D (6 bases). Germline V gene data show CDR1 as MDHEN and CDR2 as SYDVKM. With 2 bases removed from V and 2 bases from J, the gap between germline ends came to 12 bases. The CDR3 length is 15 residues. CDR3 protein: CASSLETGLNTEAFF. CDR3 coding DNA: TGTGCCAGCAGTTTAGAGACAGGCCTAAACACTGAAGCTTTCTTT.

The chain uses TRBV4-1 and TRBJ1-4; D is unclear. Trimming stripped 6 bases from V and 2 bases from J, with 13 bases between. The CDR3 has 15 amino acids. Germline values: CDR1 MGHRA, CDR2 YSYEKL. The CDR3 sequence: CASSPLGTTNEKLFF. CDR3 sequence (DNA): TGCGCCAGCAGTCCTCTGGGAACGACTAATGAAAAACTGTTTTTT.

The chain links TRBV18 to TRBJ1-6, with TRBD1 matching 12 bases. The V and J ends lost 3 bases and 7 bases, in that order; junction bases with no gene match: 1. The CDR3 loop spans 15 amino acids. The germline V gene encodes CDR1 KGHSH and CDR2 LQKENI. The CDR3 DNA sequence: TGTGCCAGCTCACCTGGGACAGGGGGCAATTCACCCCTCCACTTT. This encodes CASSPGTGGNSPLHF.

CDR3 protein: CASSESSGQGAGDTQYF. CDR3 sequence (DNA): TGTGCCAGCAGTGAAAGCTCGGGACAGGGGGCTGGAGATACGCAGTATTTT. The V call is TRBV25-1, the J call TRBJ2-3; 12 nucleotides line up with TRBD1. V lost 2 bases to trimming and J lost 5 bases; unmatched junction nucleotides: 8. Germline V gene sequence: CDR1 MGHDK, CDR2 SYGVNS. The length of the CDR3 is 17 residues.

This sequence joins TRBV2 and TRBJ2-1; no definite D call. CDR3 length: 13 amino acids. Germline CDR1 and CDR2: SNHLY and FYNNEI. V lost 4 bases, J lost 5 bases, and 9 bases lay in between. The CDR3 DNA reads TGTGCCAGCAGTGGAAGGATGAACAATGAGCAGTTCTTC. This encodes CASSGRMNNEQFF.

The chain couples TRBV6-6 to TRBJ2-7, with TRBD2 matching 8 bases. This CDR3 is built from 15 residues. CDR1 MNHNY and CDR2 SVGAGI come from the germline V gene (reference sequence). With 6 bases clipped from V and 6 bases from J, the junction kept 13 bases outside the gene matches. CDR3 sequence: CASSTGGGRASEQYF. The CDR3, as DNA: TGTGCCAGCAGCACCGGGGGGGGTCGCGCCTCCGAGCAGTACTTC.

The chain employs TRBV18 and TRBJ1-3; D call uncertain. CDR1 is KGHSH and CDR2 is LQKENI in the germline V gene. V lost 2 bases, J lost 0 bases, and 11 bases lay in between. The CDR3 length is 16 residues. The CDR3 region has the DNA TGTGCCAGCTCACCAATTGAATCACTCTCTGGAAACACCATATATTTT. Translated: CASSPIESLSGNTIYF.

The rearrangement links TRBV27 to TRBJ2-5; the match to TRBD2 covers 8 bases. The CDR3 has 14 residues. Per germline, CDR1 MNHEY and CDR2 SMNVEV (reference sequence). The junction had 5 bases not matched to a gene; V was cut back by 6 bases and J by 2 bases. CDR3 residues: CASSVRGGQETQYF. CDR3 in DNA: TGTGCCAGCAGCGTGCGCGGGGGGCAAGAGACCCAGTACTTC.

The rearrangement joins TRBV30 to TRBJ1-4; D is unclear. This CDR3 contains 14 residues. Trimming took 0 bases from V and 5 from J, leaving 10 bases between them. Per the germline V gene, CDR1 is GTSNPN and CDR2 is SVGIG (reference sequence). The CDR3 DNA is TGTGCCTGGAGTGTAAACTTAGGGAATGAAAAACTGTTTTTT. Translating gives CAWSVNLGNEKLFF.

The chain employs TRBV27 and TRBJ1-4; 9 bases match TRBD1. CDR3 size: 15 residues. Germline-derived CDR1 and CDR2 are MNHEY and SMNVEV (reference sequence). V was clipped by 5 bases and J by 7 bases; unmatched bases: 8. Here the CDR3 reads CASSPHRGRLEKLFF. CDR3 DNA sequence: TGTGCCAGCAGTCCCCACAGGGGGCGTCTTGAAAAACTGTTTTTT.

The rearrangement links TRBV5-8 to TRBJ2-7, with D possibly being TRBD1 (5 bases). The germline V gene encodes CDR1 SGHTS and CDR2 YDEGEE. The CDR3 is made up of 14 amino acids. V shed 0 bases and J shed 6 bases, with 13 bases lying between them. CDR3 bases: TGTGCCAGCAGCTTGGTGCAGGGCCTGAGCGAGCAGTACTTC. Translated, it gives CASSLVQGLSEQYF.

This sequence joins TRBV3-1 (or the pseudogene TRBV3-2) and TRBJ2-2, with 9 bases identical to TRBD1. The ends lost 3 bases at V and 4 bases at J; junction bases unmatched: 9. The CDR3 runs 17 residues. Germline V lookup: CDR1 LGHDT, CDR2 YNNKEL (reference sequence). The CDR3 loop reads CASSHGTGWKSTGELFF. The DNA for the CDR3 is TGTGCCAGCAGCCACGGGACAGGGTGGAAGAGCACCGGGGAGCTGTTTTTT.

V usage is TRBV6-2 or TRBV6-3 and J usage is TRBJ1-5; D not resolved. There are 17 residues in the CDR3. Trimming removed 6 bases at V and 6 bases at J, with 24 bases between. From germline, CDR1 is MNHEY and CDR2 SVGEGT. The CDR3, as DNA: TGTGCCAGCAGCTTACTTGGTGATTCGATCCTCAGTCAGCCCCAGCATTTT. It codes for CASSLLGDSILSQPQHF.

V usage is TRBV28 and J usage is TRBJ2-3, with 7 bases lining up with TRBD1. V dropped 4 bases and J dropped 1; count of bases not matched to a gene: 2. The CDR3 spans 14 residues. Germline CDR1 and CDR2: MDHEN and SYDVKM. As DNA, the CDR3 is TGTGCCAGCAGTTACGACAGGGGCACAGATACGCAGTATTTT. Amino acid sequence: CASSYDRGTDTQYF.

This chain joins TRBV5-6 and TRBJ2-3; D unclear. This CDR3 contains 14 residues. CDR1 and CDR2 from the germline V gene are SGHDT and YYEEEE. V shed 5 bases and J shed 2 bases, with 12 bases lying between them. The CDR3 region is CASRSRDFTDTQYF. The CDR3 nucleotides are TGTGCCAGCAGGTCCCGAGACTTCACAGATACGCAGTATTTT.

The genes are TRBV28 and TRBJ2-7, with 8 bases aligning to TRBD1. The CDR3 extends over 15 amino acids. V trimming: 5 bases; J trimming: 3 bases; junction bases outside the gene matches: 9. Germline V gene data show CDR1 as MDHEN and CDR2 as SYDVKM. The CDR3 region is CASSRLGTGDYEQYF. The CDR3 nucleotides are TGTGCCAGCAGTCGCTTGGGGACAGGAGACTACGAGCAGTACTTC.

CDR3 in DNA: TGCAGCGTGCAGGGGGCAACTGAAGCTTTCTTT. Residues: CSVQGATEAFF. The J gene is TRBJ1-1, the V gene TRBV29-1, with 8 bases aligning to TRBD1. The length of the CDR3 is 11 residues. CDR1 is SQVTM and CDR2 is ANQGSEA in the germline V gene. The trim removed 6 bases at V and 5 bases at J, leaving 2 bases unmatched.